This T cell receptor (beta chain) was captured in a study of low-dose radiotherapy and immunotherapy resistance in tumors. At the level of the study: Cohort 1 received 0.5 Gy per fraction every 2 weeks, totaling 6.5 Gy. Patients were on oral aspirin 300 mg taken daily for four cycles from cycle 1 day 1.

TRAV and TRBV primers primed cDNA for both TCRalpha and TCRbeta. The PCR that amplified TCRs ran for around 22 cycles, relying on a constant-region primer and a V-primer adapter. TCRdb redid the calling of the reads with MiXCR, one entry per CDR3 protein. This repertoire shows 75,000 to 95,000 distinct CDR3 sequences, more than 20% found once; its top ten account for roughly 13%. This sample's time point: after trial treatment. Treatment denoted: LDRT plus nivolumab, ipilimumab, low-dose cyclophosphamide and aspirin (RACIN trial). The CDR3 consists of 15 residues. V dropped 1 base and J dropped 10 bases, with 19 bases sitting between them. Germline V lookup: CDR1 LGHNA, CDR2 YNFKEQ.

The source of this sequence is a female donor with ovarian cancer. Material: PBMCs, obtained after low-dose radiotherapy plus immunotherapy. This chain links TRBV4-2 with TRBJ1-1; D call uncertain. The CDR3 reads CASSQGRESQAVAFF. The CDR3 nucleotides are TGTGCCAGCAGCCAAGGGAGGGAGAGCCAAGCGGTAGCTTTCTTT.